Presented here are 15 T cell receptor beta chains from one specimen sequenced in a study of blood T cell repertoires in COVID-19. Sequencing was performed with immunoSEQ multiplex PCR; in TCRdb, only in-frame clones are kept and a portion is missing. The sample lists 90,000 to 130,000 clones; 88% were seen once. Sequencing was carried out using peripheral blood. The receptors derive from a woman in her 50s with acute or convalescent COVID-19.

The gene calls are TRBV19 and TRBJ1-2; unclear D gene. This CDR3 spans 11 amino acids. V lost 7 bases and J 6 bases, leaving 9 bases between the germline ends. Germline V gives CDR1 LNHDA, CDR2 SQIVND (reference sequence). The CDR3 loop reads CASTVAHGYTF. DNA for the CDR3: TGTGCCAGTACGGTCGCCCATGGCTACACCTTC. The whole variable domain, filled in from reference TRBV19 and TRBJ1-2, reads DGGITQSPKYLFRKEGQNVTLSCEQNLNHDAMYWYRQDPGQGLRLIYYSQIVNDFQKGDIAEGYSVSREKKESFPLTVTSAQKNPTAFYLCASTVAHGYTFGSGTRLTVV.

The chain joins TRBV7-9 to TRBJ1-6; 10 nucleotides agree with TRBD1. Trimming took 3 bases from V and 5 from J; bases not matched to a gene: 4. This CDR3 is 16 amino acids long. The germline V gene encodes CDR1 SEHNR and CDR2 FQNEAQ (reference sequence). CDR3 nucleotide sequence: TGTGCCAGCAGCTTCGCCGGGACAGGGGATAATTCACCCCTCCACTTT. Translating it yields CASSFAGTGDNSPLHF.

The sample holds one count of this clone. CDR3 sequence: CASSLGGEQFF. The CDR3 coding sequence is TGTGCCAGCAGCCTCGGTGGTGAGCAGTTCTTC. This chain joins TRBV6-2 or TRBV6-3 and TRBJ2-1; D gene uncertain. The V gene lost 6 bases and the J gene lost 9 bases, with 9 bases spanning the gap. The CDR3 is 11 residues long. Germline lookup yields CDR1 MNHEY and CDR2 SVGEGT.

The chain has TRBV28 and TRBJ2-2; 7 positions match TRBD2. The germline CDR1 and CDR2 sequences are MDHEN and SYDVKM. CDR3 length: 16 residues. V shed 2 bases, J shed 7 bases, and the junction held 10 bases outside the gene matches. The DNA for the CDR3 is TGTGCCAGCAGTTTAAGGGCTAGCGGCCGCCACGGGGAGCTGTTTTTT. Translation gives CASSLRASGRHGELFF.

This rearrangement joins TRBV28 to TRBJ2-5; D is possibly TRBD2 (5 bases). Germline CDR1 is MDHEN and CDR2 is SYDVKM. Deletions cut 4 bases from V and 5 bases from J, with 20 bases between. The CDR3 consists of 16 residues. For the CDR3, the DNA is TGTGCCAGCAGTTCCTTCCCCCTGGACTGGTTGGAGACCCAGTACTTC. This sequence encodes CASSSFPLDWLETQYF. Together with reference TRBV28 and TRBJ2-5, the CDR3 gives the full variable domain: DVKVTQSSRYLVKRTGEKVFLECVQDMDHENMFWYRQDPGLGLRLIYFSYDVKMKEKGDIPEGYSVSREKKERFSLILESASTNQTSMYLCASSSFPLDWLETQYFGPGTRLLVL.

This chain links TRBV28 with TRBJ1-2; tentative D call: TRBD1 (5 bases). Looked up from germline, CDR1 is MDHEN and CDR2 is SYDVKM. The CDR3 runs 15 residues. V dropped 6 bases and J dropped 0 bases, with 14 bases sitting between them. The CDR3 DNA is TGTGCCAGCAGGAAAGGACACCAATCTAACTATGGCTACACCTTC. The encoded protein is CASRKGHQSNYGYTF.

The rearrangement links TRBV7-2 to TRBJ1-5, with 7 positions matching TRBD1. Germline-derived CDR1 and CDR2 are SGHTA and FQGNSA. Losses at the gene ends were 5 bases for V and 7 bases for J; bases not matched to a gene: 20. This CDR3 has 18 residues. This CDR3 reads CASSNTTFQGVGGQPQHF. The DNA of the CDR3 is TGTGCCAGCAGCAATACGACATTTCAGGGGGTGGGAGGCCAGCCCCAGCATTTT.

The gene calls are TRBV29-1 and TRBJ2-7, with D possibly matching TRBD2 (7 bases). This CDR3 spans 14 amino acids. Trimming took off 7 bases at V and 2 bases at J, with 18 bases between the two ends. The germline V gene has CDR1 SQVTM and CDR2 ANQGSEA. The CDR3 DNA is TGCAGCGGGGGGGCGGGGGAGGCCCCCTACGAGCAGTACTTC. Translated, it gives CSGGAGEAPYEQYF.

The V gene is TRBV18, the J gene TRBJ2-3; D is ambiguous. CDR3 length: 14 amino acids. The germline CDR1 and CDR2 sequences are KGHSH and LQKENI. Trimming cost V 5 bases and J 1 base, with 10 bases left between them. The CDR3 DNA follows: TGTGCCAGCTCATCACGGCCCGGCACAGATACGCAGTATTTT. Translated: CASSSRPGTDTQYF.

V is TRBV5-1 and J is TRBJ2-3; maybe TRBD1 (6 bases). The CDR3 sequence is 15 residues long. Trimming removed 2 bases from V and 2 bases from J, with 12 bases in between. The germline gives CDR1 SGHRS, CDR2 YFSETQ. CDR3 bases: TGCGCCAGCAGCTTAGGGGGTGGCTACACAGATACGCAGTATTTT. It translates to CASSLGGGYTDTQYF. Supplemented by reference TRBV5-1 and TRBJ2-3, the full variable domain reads KAGVTQTPRYLIKTRGQQVTLSCSPISGHRSVSWYQQTPGQGLQFLFEYFSETQRNKGNFPGRFSGRQFSNSRSEMNVSTLELGDSALYLCASSLGGGYTDTQYFGPGTRLTVL.

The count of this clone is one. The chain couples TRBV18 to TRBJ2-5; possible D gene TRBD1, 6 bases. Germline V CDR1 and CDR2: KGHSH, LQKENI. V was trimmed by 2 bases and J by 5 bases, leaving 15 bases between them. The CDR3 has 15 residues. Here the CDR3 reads CASSPGRGGFETQYF. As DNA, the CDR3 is TGTGCCAGCTCACCAGGCAGAGGGGGTTTTGAGACCCAGTACTTC.

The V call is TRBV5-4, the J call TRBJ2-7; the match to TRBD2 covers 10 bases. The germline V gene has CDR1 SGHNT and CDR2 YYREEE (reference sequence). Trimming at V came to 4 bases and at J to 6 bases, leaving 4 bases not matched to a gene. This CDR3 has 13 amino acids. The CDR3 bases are TGTGCCAGCAGCAGATGGACTAGCGGCGAGCAGTACTTC. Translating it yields CASSRWTSGEQYF. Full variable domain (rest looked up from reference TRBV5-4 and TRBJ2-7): ETGVTQSPTHLIKTRGQQVTLRCSSQSGHNTVSWYQQALGQGPQFIFQYYREEENGRGNFPPRFSGLQFPNYSSELNVNALELDDSALYLCASSRWTSGEQYFGPGTRLTVT.

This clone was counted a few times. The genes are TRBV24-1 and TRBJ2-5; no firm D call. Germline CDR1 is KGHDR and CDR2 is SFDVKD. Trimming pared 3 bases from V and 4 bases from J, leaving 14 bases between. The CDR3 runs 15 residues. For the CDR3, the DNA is TGTGCCACCAGTGATATTCGAGGCCATGGAGAGACCCAGTACTTC. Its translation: CATSDIRGHGETQYF.

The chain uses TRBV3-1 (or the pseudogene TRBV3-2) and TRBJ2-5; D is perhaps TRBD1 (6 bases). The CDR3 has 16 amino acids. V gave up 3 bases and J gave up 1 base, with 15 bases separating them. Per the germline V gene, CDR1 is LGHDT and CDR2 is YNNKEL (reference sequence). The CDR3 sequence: CASSQDSWTLQETQYF. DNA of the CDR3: TGTGCCAGCAGCCAGGACAGTTGGACGCTCCAAGAGACCCAGTACTTC.

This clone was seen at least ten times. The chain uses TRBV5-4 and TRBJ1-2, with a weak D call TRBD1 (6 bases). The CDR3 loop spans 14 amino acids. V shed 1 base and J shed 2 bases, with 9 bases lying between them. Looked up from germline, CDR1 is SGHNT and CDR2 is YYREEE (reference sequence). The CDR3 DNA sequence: TGTGCCAGCAGCTTGAGCGGACAGAACTATGGCTACACCTTC. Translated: CASSLSGQNYGYTF.